Each of the 5 T cell receptor beta chains below was sequenced from the same sample in a study of CD8+ T cells in alopecia areata. Reverse transcription of extracted RNA yielded cDNA, which provided the sequencing template. Method: immunoSEQ multiplex PCR; TCRdb's copy keeps in-frame clones and lacks some. The sample includes around 190,000 clones, more than 55% of them seen just once. Sequencing input: CD8+ T cells sorted from blood. These receptors all come from a human donor in good health.

J is TRBJ2-7 and V is TRBV7-6; tentatively, D is TRBD2 (6 bases). Trimming cost V 5 bases and J 0 bases, with 17 bases left between them. Germline V gives CDR1 SGHVS, CDR2 FNYEAQ. There are 16 residues in the CDR3. In DNA, the CDR3 is TGTGCCAGCAGCCTGGACCGGGACGGGAGCTCCTACGAGCAGTACTTC. Translating it yields CASSLDRDGSSYEQYF.

The V call is TRBV4-1, the J call TRBJ2-7; D is perhaps TRBD1 or TRBD2 (6 bases each). V was shortened by 0 bases and J by 4 bases, with 16 bases between the two germline ends. The germline V gene encodes CDR1 MGHRA and CDR2 YSYEKL. CDR3 size: 16 residues. The CDR3 sequence: CASSQEGPGAGYEQYF. In nucleotides, the CDR3 is TGCGCCAGCAGCCAAGAGGGGCCGGGGGCAGGATACGAGCAGTACTTC.

The rearrangement uses TRBV5-1 and TRBJ2-2; D ambiguous. Germline V lookup: CDR1 SGHRS, CDR2 YFSETQ. The CDR3 runs 13 residues. Trimming pared 2 bases from V and 6 bases from J, leaving 8 bases between. In DNA form, the CDR3 reads TGCGCCAGCAGCTTTCAGGTCGCCGGGGAGCTGTTTTTT. It yields the protein CASSFQVAGELFF. Filled out from reference TRBV5-1 and TRBJ2-2, the complete variable domain reads KAGVTQTPRYLIKTRGQQVTLSCSPISGHRSVSWYQQTPGQGLQFLFEYFSETQRNKGNFPGRFSGRQFSNSRSEMNVSTLELGDSALYLCASSFQVAGELFFGEGSRLTVL.

This clone was seen more than once but under ten times. This chain connects TRBV7-9 to TRBJ1-2; perhaps TRBD1 as D (5 bases). Deletions cut 5 bases from V and 6 bases from J, with 10 bases between. This CDR3 has 12 amino acids. Germline-derived CDR1 and CDR2 are SEHNR and FQNEAQ (reference sequence). CDR3 sequence reads: CASSRGSDGYTF. Written as DNA, the CDR3 is TGTGCCAGCAGCCGGGGCAGTGATGGCTACACCTTC.

The J gene is TRBJ2-6, the V gene TRBV30, with TRBD1 identical over 9 bases. This CDR3 spans 18 amino acids. The V gene's germline CDR1 is GTSNPN and CDR2 SVGIG (reference sequence). V was pared by 2 bases and J by 3 bases, with 11 bases of the junction left unmatched. The CDR3 loop reads CAWSPTGTGLLGANVLTF. CDR3 sequence (DNA): TGTGCCTGGAGTCCCACGGGGACAGGGCTGCTTGGGGCCAACGTCCTGACTTTC. The full variable domain, completed using reference TRBV30 and TRBJ2-6, is SQTIHQWPATLVQPVGSPLSLECTVEGTSNPNLYWYRQAAGRGLQLLFYSVGIGQISSEVPQNLSASRPQDRQFILSSKKLLLSDSGFYLCAWSPTGTGLLGANVLTFGAGSRLTVL.